This T cell receptor beta chain appears in the sequencing data of a study of regulatory T cells in long-lasting Graves disease. The TCR beta library used iRepertoire HTBI primers with Arm-PCR amplification of CDR3. Via MiXCR, TCRdb re-called the multiplex PCR reads, giving one row per CDR3 protein. The sample contains about 470,000 distinct CDR3 sequences, 15% of which appear only once. The germline V gene encodes CDR1 SEHNR and CDR2 FQNEAQ (reference sequence). V dropped 5 bases and J dropped 4 bases, with 12 bases sitting between them. CDR3 size: 15 residues. Time point indicated: newly diagnosed GD, antithyroid drugs for less than 3 months. The TCR library was made from RNA that had been extracted from PBMCs in TRIzol. The sample was also linked to a second study, of T cells in Graves' hyperthyroidism and ophthalmopathy.

The sequencing here drew on peripheral blood mononuclear cells (PBMCs), taken at new diagnosis, from a patient treated with antithyroid drugs. This TCR derives from a woman younger than 45 with Graves disease. The rearrangement links TRBV7-9 to TRBJ1-6, with D hard to call. CDR3 protein: CASSAESKYNSPLHF. The CDR3 DNA sequence: TGTGCCAGCAGCGCCGAGTCTAAGTATAATTCACCCCTCCACTTT.